This T cell receptor beta chain is from a study of T cell responses to AZD1222 COVID-19 vaccine. V lost 11 bases, J lost 6 bases, and 3 bases stayed unmatched. CDR1 and CDR2 from the germline V gene are SEHNR and FQNEAQ (reference sequence). This CDR3 is built from 11 residues. Produced via immunoSEQ multiplex PCR; TCRdb's table is partial and in-frame only. Of some 120,000 clones detected, more than 80% appear once; the ten largest clones hold 5% to 6%. Source: peripheral blood, taken on day 0 of AZD1222 vaccination. This chain uses TRBV7-9 with TRBJ2-2, with 7 bases matching TRBD1. This clonotype originated in an adult in good health. The CDR3 coding sequence is TGTGCCGGGCAGGGGGCCGGGGAGCTGTTTTTT. Translating gives CAGQGAGELFF.